This T cell receptor (beta chain) was captured in a study of cytomegalovirus exposure and HLA in healthy donors. This clone was detected a few times. Its antigen is as yet unknown. Study results and caveats: Reportedly, diagnosis of cytomegalovirus status by the classifier showed high specificity and sensitivity.

V shed 2 bases and J shed 2 bases, with 10 bases lying between them. CDR3 size: 14 residues. Germline assignment: CDR1 MNHEY and CDR2 SMNVEV (reference sequence). The data were produced by immunoSEQ multiplex PCR, yet TCRdb's version contains in-frame clones alone and is incomplete. The table includes about 190,000 clones, 65% to 85% detected once. Sequenced: PBMCs. The receptor's source is a woman aged 18-29 years in good health and CMV-seropositive. The genes are TRBV27 and TRBJ2-7; TRBD1 might be the D (5 bases). The CDR3 here is CASSLGASAYEQYF. CDR3 bases: TGTGCCAGCAGTTTAGGGGCGAGCGCCTACGAGCAGTACTTC.